This T cell receptor (beta chain) is drawn from a study of blood T cell repertoires in COVID-19 (dated by TCRdb to 2019 to 2021). About the full investigation: Samples from collaborators originated in the United States, Italy and Spain and spanned both the acute and convalescent phases of COVID-19. The prospective study material was composed of cDNA or gDNA derived from T cells, B-cell-depleted T cells, or PBMCs. Subjects who had been exposed to COVID-19, were actively infected with it, or had recovered from it provided the deeply sampled blood TCRbeta repertoires that made up the dataset. The repertoires were made available in a free public database intended to serve as a resource for research on the immune response to SARS-CoV-2. The samples were drawn from two sources: the first 160 participants of the ongoing ImmuneRACE study, and 1,200 or so subjects contributed by 6 global collaborators. Nearly every sample came with metadata listing a de-identified subject ID, COVID-19 status, age in years and sex. Where available, HLA class I and class II types were taken from metadata supplied by the sample provider and were not determined by assay-based typing.

The research as a whole found: The amount of clinical and demographic metadata varied by source and participant and was provided uncurated.

TCRbeta CDR3 regions were amplified from genomic DNA using the immunoSEQ Assay, a bias-controlled multiplex PCR. As for the original processing: The number of nucleated cells in each sample was estimated from the amplification of reference gene primers within the assay. Sequence reads were collapsed and filtered to measure the absolute abundance of every unique TCRbeta CDR3 rearrangement. For each sample, productive Simpson clonality was calculated as the square root of Simpson's diversity index across productive rearrangements. This immuneACCESS table, as held by TCRdb, lists in-frame sequences with V and J called but not all clones. Of the missing ones, under half trace to an unresolved V gene in checked studies; the others have no known cause. The DNA gave D and trimming, while V, J and clone size come from that table. The sample table records some 80,000 clones; over 75% of these occur just once. Less than 0.85% of the sample comes from the top ten.

The collaborating institutions used their own protocols to collect whole blood in K2EDTA tubes. Collaborator samples were shipped for TCRbeta analysis as frozen whole blood, isolated PBMCs, or DNA extracted from either sample type. The CDR1 and CDR2 encoded by the germline V gene are SNHLY and FYNNEI. The CDR3 runs 14 residues from the cysteine to the phenylalanine. The DNA shown is the 42-base CDR3, in frame from base 1. Relative to germline, V is 4 bases shorter and J is 10 bases shorter, with 17 bases between their ends. To note about this clone: What antigen it recognizes has not been identified. The input lacks base qualities; no much larger clone sits a single base away.

The chain is assembled from TRBV2 and TRBJ2-1; TRBD2 is perhaps the D gene, given 6 matching bases. The clonotype comes from a woman aged 80 or over with acute or convalescent COVID-19. The sample taken for sequencing was peripheral blood. For the CDR3, the sequence is CASSVGGAKVEQFF. The DNA sequence follows: TGTGCCAGCAGTGTTGGCGGGGCGAAGGTAGAGCAGTTCTTC. Here the CDR3 is joined to the reference TRBV2 and TRBJ2-1 genes, and the full variable domain is: EPEVTQTPSHQVTQMGQEVILRCVPISNHLYFYWYRQILGQKVEFLVSFYNNEISEKSEIFDDQFSVERPDGSNFTLKIRSTKLEDSAMYFCASSVGGAKVEQFFGPGTRLTVL.